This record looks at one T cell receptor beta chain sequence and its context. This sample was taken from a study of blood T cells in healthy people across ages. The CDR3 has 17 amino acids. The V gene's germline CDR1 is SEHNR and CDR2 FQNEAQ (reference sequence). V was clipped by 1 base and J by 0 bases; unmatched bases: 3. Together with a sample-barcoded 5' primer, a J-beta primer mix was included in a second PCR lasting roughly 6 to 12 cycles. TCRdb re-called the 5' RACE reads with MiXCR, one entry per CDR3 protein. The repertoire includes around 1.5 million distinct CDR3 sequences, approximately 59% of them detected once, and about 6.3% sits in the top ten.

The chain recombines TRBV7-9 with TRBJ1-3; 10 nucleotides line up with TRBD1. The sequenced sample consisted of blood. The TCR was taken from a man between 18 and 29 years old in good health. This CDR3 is CASSLEGQGTSGNTIYF. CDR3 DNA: TGTGCCAGCAGCTTAGAGGGACAGGGGACCTCTGGAAACACCATATATTTT.